These 24 T cell receptor beta chains were sequenced from one sample in a study of blood T cell repertoires in COVID-19. Only in-frame clones appear in the TCRdb table, and some are missing; sequencing was by immunoSEQ multiplex PCR. The sample has a few hundred thousand clones; over 80% are singletons. The sequenced sample was PBMCs or T cells enriched from blood (not recorded which). These receptor sequences come from a woman aged 45 to 65 who had recovered from COVID-19.

This chain joins TRBV2 and TRBJ1-6, with TRBD1 matching over 9 bases. Germline V gene data show CDR1 as SNHLY and CDR2 as FYNNEI. This CDR3 has 16 residues. V gave up 5 bases and J gave up 6 bases; unmatched junction bases: 8. CDR3 sequence reads: CASSSSMTGGNSPLHF. The CDR3 bases are TGTGCCAGCAGTTCTTCCATGACAGGGGGTAATTCACCCCTCCACTTT.

This chain connects TRBV5-1 to TRBJ1-2; D is possibly TRBD1 (6 bases). The germline gives CDR1 SGHRS, CDR2 YFSETQ. The CDR3 covers 13 residues. V lost 3 bases, J lost 7 bases, and 13 bases lay in between. The CDR3 coding sequence is TGCGCCAGCAGCTCGGACAGCTTCGGTGGCTACACCTTC. Amino acids: CASSSDSFGGYTF.

CDR3 sequence: CASSPGTRGTDTQYF. The CDR3 DNA sequence: TGTGCCAGCAGCCCCGGGACTAGAGGCACAGATACGCAGTATTTT. The chain combines TRBV7-3 with TRBJ2-3; 8 nucleotides agree with TRBD2. Unmatched junction bases numbered 5, after V lost 5 bases and J lost 1 base. CDR1 and CDR2 from the germline V gene are SGHTA and FQGTGA. The length of the CDR3 is 15 residues.

The chain uses TRBV9 and TRBJ1-2, with a tentative D call TRBD1 (5 bases). The CDR3 runs 13 residues. V dropped 0 bases and J dropped 13 bases, with 16 bases sitting between them. Germline assignment: CDR1 SGDLS and CDR2 YYNGEE. CDR3 sequence (DNA): TGTGCCAGCAGCGTAGGGCAGGGTAGGGATAGCACCTTC. It translates to CASSVGQGRDSTF.

The chain carries TRBV29-1 and TRBJ1-3; TRBD1 matches 7 bases. Germline V CDR1 and CDR2: SQVTM, ANQGSEA. V lost 7 bases and J lost 1; bases outside the gene matches: 4. The CDR3 sequence is 13 residues long. The CDR3 region is CSAQTGSGNTIYF. Written as DNA, the CDR3 is TGCAGCGCCCAGACAGGGTCTGGAAACACCATATATTTT. Using reference TRBV29-1 and TRBJ1-3 for the parts outside the CDR3, the full variable domain is SAVISQKPSRDICQRGTSLTIQCQVDSQVTMMFWYRQQPGQSLTLIATANQGSEATYESGFVIDKFPISRPNLTFSTLTVSNMSPEDSSIYLCSAQTGSGNTIYFGEGSWLTVV.

The V and J genes are TRBV30 and TRBJ1-6; TRBD1 might be the D (6 bases). CDR3 size: 14 residues. Germline V gene lookup returns CDR1 GTSNPN and CDR2 SVGIG (reference sequence). The germline V and J ends were trimmed by 2 bases and 9 bases, with 14 bases remaining between them. The CDR3 sequence: CAWSKGDKSSPLHF. The CDR3 DNA reads TGTGCCTGGAGTAAAGGGGACAAGAGTTCACCCCTCCACTTT.

The chain couples TRBV10-1 to TRBJ2-7, with D uncertain. The germline V gene has CDR1 WNHNN and CDR2 SYGVQD (reference sequence). V was clipped by 5 bases and J by 5 bases, with 10 bases between them. The CDR3 runs to 12 residues. This CDR3 reads CASSTTTNEQYF. The CDR3 coding sequence is TGCGCCAGCAGTACAACAACAAACGAGCAGTACTTC.

A few counts support this clone. J is TRBJ1-3 and V is TRBV27; tentative D call: TRBD1 (5 bases). In germline, CDR1 is MNHEY, CDR2 SMNVEV (reference sequence). Deletions cut 1 base from V and 0 bases from J, with 7 bases between. The CDR3 has 15 residues. The DNA for the CDR3 is TGTGCCAGCAGTTTATTAGGGGACTCTGGAAACACCATATATTTT. Its protein product is CASSLLGDSGNTIYF.

The chain has TRBV14 and TRBJ2-7; TRBD2 is a possible D gene (6 bases). Trimming stripped 5 bases from V and 0 bases from J, with 14 bases between. The CDR3 consists of 15 residues. CDR1 and CDR2 (germline): SGHDN, FVKESK. The CDR3 is CASSIGTGSSYEQYF. CDR3 nucleotide sequence: TGTGCCAGCAGCATCGGGACCGGGAGCTCCTACGAGCAGTACTTC.

This clone was counted only a few times. The chain carries TRBV5-1 and TRBJ1-1; the match to TRBD1 covers 11 bases. Germline trimming cut 4 bases from V and 3 bases from J; bases unmatched to any gene: 2. The germline V gene encodes CDR1 SGHRS and CDR2 YFSETQ. This CDR3 spans 14 amino acids. The CDR3 here is CASSPGQGDTEAFF. The CDR3 DNA reads as TGCGCCAGCAGCCCGGGACAGGGGGACACTGAAGCTTTCTTT.

The rearrangement uses TRBV6-5 and TRBJ1-3; possible D gene TRBD1, 5 bases. The CDR3 consists of 15 residues. V was clipped by 6 bases and J by 1 base, with 13 bases between them. CDR1 MNHEY and CDR2 SVGAGI come from the germline V gene. For the CDR3, the DNA is TGTGCCAGCAGCCCGACAGCAAAATCTGGAAACACCATATATTTT. This encodes CASSPTAKSGNTIYF.

This clone was detected only once. Here the CDR3 DNA reads TGTGCCAGCAGCTTAGGGCAGGGGAGAGATACGCAGTATTTT. Protein product: CASSLGQGRDTQYF. The rearrangement joins TRBV11-3 to TRBJ2-3; a possible D gene is TRBD1 (6 bases). Trimming took off 1 base at V and 5 bases at J, with 10 bases between the two ends. CDR3 size: 14 residues. Germline V gives CDR1 SGHNT, CDR2 YENEEA.

The genes are TRBV7-2 and TRBJ1-2; tentatively, D is TRBD1 (5 bases). V lost 4 bases and J lost 0, with 12 bases in between. CDR1 is SGHTA, CDR2 FQGNSA, per germline. The CDR3 covers 15 residues. DNA of the CDR3: TGTGCCAGCAGCTCTCTAGGGACTACTAACTATGGCTACACCTTC. The encoded protein is CASSSLGTTNYGYTF.

The rearrangement links TRBV25-1 to TRBJ2-7; TRBD2 agrees at 15 bases. The CDR3 is 15 amino acids. V lost 3 bases and J lost 5; bases outside the gene matches: 2. The germline gives CDR1 MGHDK, CDR2 SYGVNS. CDR3 bases: TGTGCCAGCAGTGACGGGACTAGCGGGAGGAACGAGCAGTACTTC. Translation gives CASSDGTSGRNEQYF.

This clone has at least ten counts. This chain links TRBV5-1 with TRBJ2-7; tentative D call: TRBD2 (5 bases). V was pared by 2 bases and J by 1 base, with 16 bases between. The CDR3 is 16 residues long. The V gene's germline CDR1 is SGHRS and CDR2 YFSETQ. This chain's CDR3 is CASSFSSGGFSYEQYF. CDR3 nucleotide sequence: TGCGCCAGCAGCTTCTCCTCGGGCGGGTTTTCCTACGAGCAGTACTTC.

This chain uses TRBV3-1 (or the pseudogene TRBV3-2) with TRBJ2-7; TRBD2 agrees at 8 bases. Germline V CDR1 and CDR2: LGHDT, YNNKEL (reference sequence). Trimming cost V 7 bases and J 6 bases; bases outside gene matches: 17. This CDR3 spans 16 amino acids. CDR3 protein: CASTKGTSGSPGEQYF. CDR3 DNA: TGTGCCAGCACCAAGGGTACTAGCGGATCCCCAGGCGAGCAGTACTTC.

The chain recombines TRBV5-4 with TRBJ1-2, with a tentative D call TRBD1 (5 bases). V lost 0 bases to trimming and J lost 4 bases, with 13 bases between them. The CDR3 is made up of 15 amino acids. CDR1 and CDR2 (germline): SGHNT, YYREEE (reference sequence). CDR3 coding DNA: TGTGCCAGCAGCTTGGAGGCAGGGCAGAGCTATGGCTACACCTTC. This gives the protein CASSLEAGQSYGYTF.

The chain is built from TRBV19 and TRBJ2-3; TRBD1 matches at 8 bases. The CDR3 is 13 amino acids. Germline CDR1 LNHDA, CDR2 SQIVND (reference sequence). V was clipped by 9 bases and J by 3 bases; unmatched bases: 5. The CDR3 sequence is CASQGAETDTQYF. CDR3 bases: TGTGCCAGCCAGGGGGCTGAGACAGATACGCAGTATTTT.

The chain links TRBV19 to TRBJ1-2, with 8 bases matching TRBD1. CDR1 LNHDA and CDR2 SQIVND come from the germline V gene (reference sequence). V shed 4 bases and J 8 bases; nucleotides not matched to a gene: 9. This CDR3 is 14 amino acids long. The CDR3 region has the DNA TGTGCCAGTAGTACCCTGGACAGGGCAGAAGGCTACACCTTC. Translated: CASSTLDRAEGYTF.

The chain carries TRBV29-1 and TRBJ2-7; 7 nucleotides align to TRBD2. In germline, CDR1 is SQVTM, CDR2 ANQGSEA. Trimming took 4 bases from V and 0 from J; bases not matched to a gene: 12. CDR3 length: 16 amino acids. The CDR3 here is CSVGPGLGGISYEQYF. In nucleotides, the CDR3 is TGCAGCGTTGGACCGGGATTGGGGGGGATCTCCTACGAGCAGTACTTC.

The rearrangement uses TRBV30 and TRBJ2-7, with a tentative D call TRBD1 (6 bases). Trimming removed 3 bases at V and 6 bases at J, with 12 bases between. Germline V lookup: CDR1 GTSNPN, CDR2 SVGIG (reference sequence). CDR3 length: 12 residues. CDR3 in DNA: TGTGCCTGGAGCCAAGGGGGACCCGAGCAGTACTTC. It yields the protein CAWSQGGPEQYF.

Comments on this clone: The sample contains more than one DNA sequence encoding this CDR3. The gene calls are TRBV30 and TRBJ2-7; 10 nucleotides align to TRBD1. This CDR3 has 14 residues. V dropped 1 base and J dropped 3; count of bases not matched to a gene: 3. In germline, CDR1 is GTSNPN, CDR2 SVGIG (reference sequence). CDR3 nucleotide sequence: TGTGCCTGGAGTGGGACAGGGGGATTCTACGAGCAGTACTTC. Translation: CAWSGTGGFYEQYF.

The chain carries TRBV12-3 or TRBV12-4 and TRBJ2-7; no clear D. The CDR3 has 12 residues. V gave up 8 bases and J gave up 1 base, with 9 bases separating them. The DNA of the CDR3 is TGTGCCAGCGGCATGAGGTCCTACGAGCAGTACTTC. Residues: CASGMRSYEQYF.

This clone was seen just once. The V and J genes are TRBV19 and TRBJ2-5, with 8 positions matching TRBD2. This CDR3 has 13 amino acids. The V segment lost 7 bases and the J segment 5 bases; nucleotides outside the gene matches: 6. The germline CDR1 and CDR2 sequences are LNHDA and SQIVND (reference sequence). The chain's CDR3 is CASNPREGETQYF. The CDR3 DNA reads as TGTGCCAGTAACCCTCGGGAGGGGGAGACCCAGTACTTC.